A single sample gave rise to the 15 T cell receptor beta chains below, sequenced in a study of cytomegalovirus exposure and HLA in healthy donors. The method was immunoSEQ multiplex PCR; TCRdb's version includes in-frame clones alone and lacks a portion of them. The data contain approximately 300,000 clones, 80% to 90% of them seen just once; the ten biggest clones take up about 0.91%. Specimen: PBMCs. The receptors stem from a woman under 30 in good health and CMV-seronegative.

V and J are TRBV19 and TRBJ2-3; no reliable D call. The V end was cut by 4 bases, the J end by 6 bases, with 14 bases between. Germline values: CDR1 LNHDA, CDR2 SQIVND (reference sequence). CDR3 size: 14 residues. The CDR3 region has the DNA TGTGCCAGTAGTACCGACGGCGGTCGGGATACGCAGTATTTT. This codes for CASSTDGGRDTQYF.

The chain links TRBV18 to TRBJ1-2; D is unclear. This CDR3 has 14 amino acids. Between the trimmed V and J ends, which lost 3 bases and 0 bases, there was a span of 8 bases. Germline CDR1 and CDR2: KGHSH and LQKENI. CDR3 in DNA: TGTGCCAGCTCACCCTCCAGTTCTAACTATGGCTACACCTTC. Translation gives CASSPSSSNYGYTF. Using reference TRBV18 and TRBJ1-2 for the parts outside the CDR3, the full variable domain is NAGVMQNPRHLVRRRGQEARLRCSPMKGHSHVYWYRQLPEEGLKFMVYLQKENIIDESGMPKERFSAEFPKEGPSILRIQQVVRGDSAAYFCASSPSSSNYGYTFGSGTRLTVV.

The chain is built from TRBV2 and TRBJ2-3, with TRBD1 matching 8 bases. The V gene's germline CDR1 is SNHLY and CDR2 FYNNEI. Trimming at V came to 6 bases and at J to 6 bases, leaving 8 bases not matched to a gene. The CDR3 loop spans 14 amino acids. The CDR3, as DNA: TGTGCCAGCAGCCTCGACAGGGGCAGGGATACGCAGTATTTT. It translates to CASSLDRGRDTQYF.

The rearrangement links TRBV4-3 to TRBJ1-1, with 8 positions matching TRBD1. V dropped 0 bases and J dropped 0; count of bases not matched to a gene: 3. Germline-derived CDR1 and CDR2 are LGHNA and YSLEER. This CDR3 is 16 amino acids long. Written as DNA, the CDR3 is TGCGCCAGCAGCCAAGAGTGGGGACAGGTGAACACTGAAGCTTTCTTT. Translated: CASSQEWGQVNTEAFF.

The CDR3 nucleotides read TGCGCCAGCAGCTTTATTAGCGGGAGTGAGACCCAGTACTTC. It codes for CASSFISGSETQYF. The V call is TRBV5-1, the J call TRBJ2-5; 9 bases are a match to TRBD2. CDR1 and CDR2 from the germline V gene are SGHRS and YFSETQ. The CDR3 loop spans 14 amino acids. V lost 2 bases and J lost 5; bases outside the gene matches: 4.

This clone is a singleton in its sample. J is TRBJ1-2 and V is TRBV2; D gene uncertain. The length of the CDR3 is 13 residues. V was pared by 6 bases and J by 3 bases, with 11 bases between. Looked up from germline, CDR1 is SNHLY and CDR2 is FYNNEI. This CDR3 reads CASRVGSDYGYTF. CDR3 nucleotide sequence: TGTGCCAGCAGGGTGGGCTCGGACTATGGCTACACCTTC. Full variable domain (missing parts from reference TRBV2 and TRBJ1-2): EPEVTQTPSHQVTQMGQEVILRCVPISNHLYFYWYRQILGQKVEFLVSFYNNEISEKSEIFDDQFSVERPDGSNFTLKIRSTKLEDSAMYFCASRVGSDYGYTFGSGTRLTVV.

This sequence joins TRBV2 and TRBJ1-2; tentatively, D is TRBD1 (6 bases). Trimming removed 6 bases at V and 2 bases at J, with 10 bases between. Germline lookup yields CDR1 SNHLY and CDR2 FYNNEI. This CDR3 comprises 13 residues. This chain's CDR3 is CASRITGNYGYTF. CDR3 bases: TGTGCCAGCAGGATCACAGGGAACTATGGCTACACCTTC.

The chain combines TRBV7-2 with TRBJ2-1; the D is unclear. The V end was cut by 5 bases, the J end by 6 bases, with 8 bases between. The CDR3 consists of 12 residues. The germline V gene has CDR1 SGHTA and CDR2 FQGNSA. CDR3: CASSPISNEQFF. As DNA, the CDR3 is TGTGCCAGCAGCCCGATTAGCAATGAGCAGTTCTTC.

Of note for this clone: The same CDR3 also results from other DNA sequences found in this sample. CDR3 region: CASSYGQGAGYTF. For the CDR3, the DNA is TGTGCCAGCAGTTATGGACAGGGGGCGGGCTACACCTTC. The chain combines TRBV27 with TRBJ1-2; TRBD1 aligns across 11 bases. CDR1 and CDR2 (germline): MNHEY, SMNVEV (reference sequence). This CDR3 is built from 13 residues. The V segment lost 4 bases and the J segment 8 bases; nucleotides outside the gene matches: 3.

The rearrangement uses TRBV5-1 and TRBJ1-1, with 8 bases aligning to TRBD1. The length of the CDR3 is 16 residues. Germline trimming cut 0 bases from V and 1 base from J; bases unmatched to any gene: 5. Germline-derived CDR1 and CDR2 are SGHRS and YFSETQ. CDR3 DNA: TGCGCCAGCAGCTTGGGACGACAGGGGACGAACACTGAAGCTTTCTTT. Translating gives CASSLGRQGTNTEAFF.

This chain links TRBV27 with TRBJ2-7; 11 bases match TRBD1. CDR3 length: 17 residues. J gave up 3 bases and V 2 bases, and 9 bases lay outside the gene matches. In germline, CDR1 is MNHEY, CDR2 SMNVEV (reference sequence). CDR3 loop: CASSLGRDRGSVYEQYF. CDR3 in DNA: TGTGCCAGCAGTTTAGGACGGGACAGGGGGTCGGTCTACGAGCAGTACTTC.

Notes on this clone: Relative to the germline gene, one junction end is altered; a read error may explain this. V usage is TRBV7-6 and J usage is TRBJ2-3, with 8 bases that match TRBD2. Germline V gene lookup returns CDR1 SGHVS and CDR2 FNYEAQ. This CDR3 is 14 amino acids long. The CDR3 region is CASSLAGTTDTQYF. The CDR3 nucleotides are TGTGCCAGCAGCCTAGCGGGCACCACAGATACGCAGTATTTT.

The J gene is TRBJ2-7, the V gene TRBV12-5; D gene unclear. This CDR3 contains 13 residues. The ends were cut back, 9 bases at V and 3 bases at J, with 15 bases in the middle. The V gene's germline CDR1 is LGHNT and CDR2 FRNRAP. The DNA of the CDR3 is TGTGCTAGCCTTCAGACACCCAGCTACGAGCAGTACTTC. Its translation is CASLQTPSYEQYF.

CDR3 amino acids: CVVQSEISYEQYF. DNA of the CDR3: TGTGTAGTCCAGTCGGAGATCTCCTACGAGCAGTACTTC. The gene calls are TRBV28 and TRBJ2-7; no clear D gene. There are 13 residues in the CDR3. Germline assignment: CDR1 MDHEN and CDR2 SYDVKM. Full variable domain (missing parts from reference TRBV28 and TRBJ2-7): DVKVTQSSRYLVKRTGEKVFLECVQDMDHENMFWYRQDPGLGLRLIYFSYDVKMKEKGDIPEGYSVSREKKERFSLILESASTNQTSMYLCVVQSEISYEQYFGPGTRLTVT.

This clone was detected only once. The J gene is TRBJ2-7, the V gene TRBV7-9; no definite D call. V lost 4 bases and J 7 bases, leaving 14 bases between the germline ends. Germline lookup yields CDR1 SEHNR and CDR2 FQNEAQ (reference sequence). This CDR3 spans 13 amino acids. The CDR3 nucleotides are TGTGCCAGCAGCTCCCCCCTTTCTGTGGAGCAGTACTTC. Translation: CASSSPLSVEQYF.